This T cell receptor beta chain is drawn from a study of technical replicates of blood from several donors. TCRdb keeps only in-frame clones here, not all; method: immunoSEQ multiplex PCR. Of 76,000 or so clones in the sample, 86% were seen once. Per the germline V gene, CDR1 is WNHNN and CDR2 is SYGVQD (reference sequence). The CDR3 contains 17 residues. J gave up 5 bases and V 10 bases, and 20 bases lay outside the gene matches. Sequenced sample: PBMCs. This TCR was sampled from a human donor in good health. Some clones in this sample may be carry-over from other donors' samples. The chain is built from TRBV10-1 and TRBJ1-3; TRBD1 aligns across 7 bases. DNA of the CDR3: TGCGCCACCATAGGTGTGACAGGGTCGGGATGTAGAAACACCATATATTTT. Residues: CATIGVTGSGCRNTIYF.